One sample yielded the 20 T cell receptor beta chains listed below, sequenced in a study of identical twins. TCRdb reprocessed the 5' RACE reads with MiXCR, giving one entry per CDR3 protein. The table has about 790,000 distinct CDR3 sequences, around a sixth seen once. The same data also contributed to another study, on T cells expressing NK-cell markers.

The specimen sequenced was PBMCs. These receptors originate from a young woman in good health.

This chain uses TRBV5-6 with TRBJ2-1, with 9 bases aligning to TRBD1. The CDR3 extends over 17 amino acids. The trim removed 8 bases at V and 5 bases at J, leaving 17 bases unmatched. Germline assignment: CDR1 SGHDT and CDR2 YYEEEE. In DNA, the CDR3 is TGTGCCAGTCAAGCTTACGTCGGGACAGGGCAACACAATGAGCAGTTCTTC. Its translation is CASQAYVGTGQHNEQFF.

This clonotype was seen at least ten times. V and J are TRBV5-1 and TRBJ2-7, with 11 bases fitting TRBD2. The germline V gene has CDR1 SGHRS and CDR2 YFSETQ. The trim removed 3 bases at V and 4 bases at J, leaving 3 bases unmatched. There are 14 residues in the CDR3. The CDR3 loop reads CASSSGTSGYEQYF. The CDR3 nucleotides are TGCGCCAGCAGCTCCGGGACTAGCGGTTACGAGCAGTACTTC.

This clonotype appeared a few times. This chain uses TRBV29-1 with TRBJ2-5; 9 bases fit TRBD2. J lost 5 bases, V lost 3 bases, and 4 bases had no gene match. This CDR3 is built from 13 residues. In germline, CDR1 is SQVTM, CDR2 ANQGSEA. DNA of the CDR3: TGCAGCGTTGACGGACTAGCGCGGGAGACCCAGTACTTC. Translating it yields CSVDGLARETQYF. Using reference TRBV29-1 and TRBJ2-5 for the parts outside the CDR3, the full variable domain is SAVISQKPSRDICQRGTSLTIQCQVDSQVTMMFWYRQQPGQSLTLIATANQGSEATYESGFVIDKFPISRPNLTFSTLTVSNMSPEDSSIYLCSVDGLARETQYFGPGTRLLVL.

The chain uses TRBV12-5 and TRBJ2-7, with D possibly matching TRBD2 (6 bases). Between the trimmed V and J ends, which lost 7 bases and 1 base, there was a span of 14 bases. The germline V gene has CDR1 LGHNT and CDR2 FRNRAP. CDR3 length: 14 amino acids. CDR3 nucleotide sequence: TGTGCTAGTGCCTGGGGGGACCGATCCTACGAGCAGTACTTC. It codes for CASAWGDRSYEQYF.

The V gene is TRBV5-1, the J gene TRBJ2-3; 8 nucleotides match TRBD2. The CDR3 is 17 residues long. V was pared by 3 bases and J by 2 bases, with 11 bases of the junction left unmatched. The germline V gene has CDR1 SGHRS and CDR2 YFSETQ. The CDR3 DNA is TGCGCCAGCAGCTCCCGCGATAGCGGGACCCTCACAGATACGCAGTATTTT. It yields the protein CASSSRDSGTLTDTQYF.

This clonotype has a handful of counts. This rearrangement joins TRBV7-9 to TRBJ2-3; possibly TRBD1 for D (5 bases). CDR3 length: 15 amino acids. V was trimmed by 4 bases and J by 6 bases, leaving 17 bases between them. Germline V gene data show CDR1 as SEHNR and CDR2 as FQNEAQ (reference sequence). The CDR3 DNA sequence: TGTGCCAGCAGCTCTTCAGGGAACCTTCGGGATACGCAGTATTTT. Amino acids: CASSSSGNLRDTQYF.

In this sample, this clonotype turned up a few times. The CDR3 here is CATSKQGEANEKLFF. As DNA, the CDR3 is TGTGCCACCAGCAAGCAGGGGGAGGCTAATGAAAAACTGTTTTTT. The V and J genes are TRBV15 and TRBJ1-4, with 7 bases that match TRBD1. CDR1 and CDR2 (germline): LNHNV, YYDKDF (reference sequence). The ends lost 4 bases at V and 3 bases at J; junction bases unmatched: 5. This CDR3 region has 15 residues.

The CDR3 DNA sequence: TGTGCCAGCAGTGGACCGGGACAGGGGCTGTTCTTC. It translates to CASSGPGQGLFF. V gene TRBV12-3 or TRBV12-4 combines with J gene TRBJ2-1; 10 positions match TRBD1. V dropped 5 bases and J dropped 15; count of bases not matched to a gene: 7. The CDR3 is 12 residues long.

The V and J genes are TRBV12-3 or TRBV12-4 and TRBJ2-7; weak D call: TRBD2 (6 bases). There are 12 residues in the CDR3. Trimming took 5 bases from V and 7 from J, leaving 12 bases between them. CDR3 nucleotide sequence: TGTGCCAGCAGTCTGGGACTGTGGGAGCAGTACTTC. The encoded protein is CASSLGLWEQYF.

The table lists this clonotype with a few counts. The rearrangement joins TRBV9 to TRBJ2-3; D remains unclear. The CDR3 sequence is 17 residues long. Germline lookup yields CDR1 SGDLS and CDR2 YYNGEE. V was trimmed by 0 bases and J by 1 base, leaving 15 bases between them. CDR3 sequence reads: CASSVEANTWRTDTQYF. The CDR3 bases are TGTGCCAGCAGCGTAGAAGCCAACACCTGGCGCACAGATACGCAGTATTTT.

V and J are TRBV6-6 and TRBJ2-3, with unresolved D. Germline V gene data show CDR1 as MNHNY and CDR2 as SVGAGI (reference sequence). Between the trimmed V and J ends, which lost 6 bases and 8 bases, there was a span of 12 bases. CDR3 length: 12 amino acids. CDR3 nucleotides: TGTGCCAGCAGCGTAAGGGTTGCTACGCAGTATTTT. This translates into CASSVRVATQYF.

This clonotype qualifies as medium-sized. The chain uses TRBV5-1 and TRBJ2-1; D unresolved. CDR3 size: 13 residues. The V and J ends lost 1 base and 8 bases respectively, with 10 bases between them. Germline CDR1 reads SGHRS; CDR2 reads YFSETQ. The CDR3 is CASSLTGFDEQFF. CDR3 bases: TGCGCCAGCAGCTTGACCGGTTTCGATGAGCAGTTCTTC.

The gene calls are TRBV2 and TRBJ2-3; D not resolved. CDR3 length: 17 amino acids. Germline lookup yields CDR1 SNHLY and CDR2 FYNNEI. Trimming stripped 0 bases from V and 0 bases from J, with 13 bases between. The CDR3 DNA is TGTGCCAGCAGTGAAGCAGACGGTTTTACTAGCACAGATACGCAGTATTTT. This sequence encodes CASSEADGFTSTDTQYF.

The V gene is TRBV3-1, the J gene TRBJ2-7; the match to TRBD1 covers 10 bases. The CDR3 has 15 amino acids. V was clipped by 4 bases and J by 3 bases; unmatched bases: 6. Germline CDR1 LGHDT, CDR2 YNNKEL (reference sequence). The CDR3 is CASSPGTGVFYEQYF. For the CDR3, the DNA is TGTGCCAGCAGCCCCGGGACAGGGGTCTTCTACGAGCAGTACTTC.

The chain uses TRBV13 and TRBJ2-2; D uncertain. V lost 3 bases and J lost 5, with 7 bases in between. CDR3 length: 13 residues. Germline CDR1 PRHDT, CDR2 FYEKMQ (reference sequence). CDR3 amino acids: CASSFPTTGELFF. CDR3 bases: TGTGCCAGCAGCTTCCCAACTACCGGGGAGCTGTTTTTT.

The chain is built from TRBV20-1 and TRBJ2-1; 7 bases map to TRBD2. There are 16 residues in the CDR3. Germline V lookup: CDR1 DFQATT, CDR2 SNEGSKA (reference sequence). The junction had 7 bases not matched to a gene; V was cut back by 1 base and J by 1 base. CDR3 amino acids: CSARVAQRDSYNEQFF. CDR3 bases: TGCAGTGCTAGAGTCGCCCAGCGGGATTCCTACAATGAGCAGTTCTTC.

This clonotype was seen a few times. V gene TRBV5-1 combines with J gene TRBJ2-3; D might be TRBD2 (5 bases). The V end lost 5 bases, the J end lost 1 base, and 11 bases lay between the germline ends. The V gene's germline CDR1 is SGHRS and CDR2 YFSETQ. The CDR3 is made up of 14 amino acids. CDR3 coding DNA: TGCGCCAGCAGGATGAGCGGACGCACAGATACGCAGTATTTT. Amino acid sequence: CASRMSGRTDTQYF.

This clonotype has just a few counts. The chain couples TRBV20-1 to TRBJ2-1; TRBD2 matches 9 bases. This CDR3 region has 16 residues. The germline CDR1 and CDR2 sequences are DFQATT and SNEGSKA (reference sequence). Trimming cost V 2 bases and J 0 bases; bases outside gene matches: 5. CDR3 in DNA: TGCAGTGCTAGACTACTAGCGGGCAACTCCTACAATGAGCAGTTCTTC. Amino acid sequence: CSARLLAGNSYNEQFF.

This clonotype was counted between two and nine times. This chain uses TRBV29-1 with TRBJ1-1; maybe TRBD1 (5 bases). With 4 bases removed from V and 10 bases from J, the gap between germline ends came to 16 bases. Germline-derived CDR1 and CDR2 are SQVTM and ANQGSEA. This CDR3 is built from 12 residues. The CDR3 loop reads CSVAGHDKGAFF. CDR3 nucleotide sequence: TGCAGCGTTGCAGGACACGACAAGGGAGCTTTCTTT.

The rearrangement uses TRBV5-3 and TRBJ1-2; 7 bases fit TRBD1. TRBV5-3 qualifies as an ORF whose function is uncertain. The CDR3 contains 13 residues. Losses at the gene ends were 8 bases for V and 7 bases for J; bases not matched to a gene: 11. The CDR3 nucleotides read TGTGCCAGGAGCCCTGAGGGGGCGGGTGGCTACACCTTC. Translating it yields CARSPEGAGGYTF.